The 19 T cell receptor beta chains presented below share a single source sample, sequenced in a study of blood T cell repertoires in COVID-19. Generated by immunoSEQ multiplex PCR, the TCRdb table keeps only in-frame clones and is missing some. The sample has tens of thousands of clones, just over 85% seen once; the top ten hold 1.4%. Sequencing was carried out using peripheral blood. The receptors come from an older woman with acute or convalescent COVID-19.

A few counts support this clone. V is TRBV28 and J is TRBJ1-2; D not certain. Trimming left V 1 base short and J 0 bases short, with 15 bases between. Germline loops: CDR1 MDHEN, CDR2 SYDVKM. CDR3 length: 17 residues. The CDR3 DNA follows: TGTGCCAGCAGTTTATTCCTCGGGGAGGGCGCTAACTATGGCTACACCTTC. Translated, it gives CASSLFLGEGANYGYTF.

The chain is built from TRBV5-1 and TRBJ1-2; 7 nucleotides match TRBD1. Germline values: CDR1 SGHRS, CDR2 YFSETQ. The CDR3 loop spans 14 amino acids. V shed 4 bases and J 4 bases; nucleotides not matched to a gene: 7. This CDR3 is CASSPDRVGYGYTF. CDR3 nucleotide sequence: TGCGCCAGCAGCCCCGACAGGGTTGGCTATGGCTACACCTTC.

The J gene is TRBJ2-7, the V gene TRBV7-6; TRBD2 matches at 9 bases. The CDR3 runs to 14 residues. The V and J ends lost 3 bases and 2 bases, in that order; junction bases with no gene match: 2. Germline V lookup: CDR1 SGHVS, CDR2 FNYEAQ. The CDR3 protein is CASSLTSGAYEQYF. The CDR3 nucleotides read TGTGCCAGCAGCTTGACTAGCGGCGCCTACGAGCAGTACTTC.

The J gene is TRBJ1-4, the V gene TRBV10-3; D is perhaps TRBD1 (5 bases). This CDR3 is 14 amino acids long. V shed 2 bases and J shed 4 bases, with 8 bases lying between them. Germline V lookup: CDR1 ENHRY, CDR2 SYGVKD. CDR3 protein: CAISEGAGNEKLFF. The DNA of the CDR3 is TGTGCCATCAGTGAGGGGGCAGGTAATGAAAAACTGTTTTTT.

This chain uses TRBV6-6 with TRBJ2-6, with D hard to call. The CDR3 sequence is 15 residues long. CDR1 and CDR2 from the germline V gene are MNHNY and SVGAGI (reference sequence). V shed 8 bases and J shed 0 bases, with 11 bases lying between them. The DNA of the CDR3 is TGTGCCAGCGCAGGCAAAAACTCTGGGGCCAACGTCCTGACTTTC. Translation gives CASAGKNSGANVLTF.

The rearrangement uses TRBV7-9 and TRBJ1-2; D is uncertain. The germline V and J ends were trimmed by 1 base and 5 bases, with 8 bases remaining between them. The CDR3 runs 13 residues. Germline V gene data show CDR1 as SEHNR and CDR2 as FQNEAQ (reference sequence). CDR3 DNA: TGTGCCAGCAGCTTAGGGTCAGATTATGGCTACACCTTC. The encoded protein is CASSLGSDYGYTF.

J is TRBJ2-1 and V is TRBV27; 12 positions agree with TRBD2. Losses at the gene ends were 8 bases for V and 0 bases for J; bases not matched to a gene: 14. CDR1 is MNHEY and CDR2 is SMNVEV in the germline V gene (reference sequence). This CDR3 has 19 residues. The CDR3 region is CASEKTSGGARSSYNEQFF. Written as DNA, the CDR3 is TGTGCCAGCGAGAAGACTAGCGGGGGAGCAAGGAGCTCCTACAATGAGCAGTTCTTC.

V usage is TRBV7-3 and J usage is TRBJ2-3, with D unresolved. Germline V lookup: CDR1 SGHTA, CDR2 FQGTGA. The CDR3 runs 13 residues. With 1 base removed from V and 5 bases from J, the gap between germline ends came to 7 bases. The CDR3 DNA follows: TGTGCCAGCAGCTTAAACTCGCAAGATACGCAGTATTTT. This translates into CASSLNSQDTQYF.

V and J are TRBV7-2 and TRBJ2-7, with TRBD2 identical over 7 bases. V lost 1 base and J lost 7; bases outside the gene matches: 10. The CDR3 contains 15 residues. Germline CDR1 and CDR2: SGHTA and FQGNSA. CDR3 nucleotides: TGTGCCAGCAGCTTAGAAAGCGGGGTGGTGCGGGAGCAGTACTTC. As protein: CASSLESGVVREQYF.

The chain is built from TRBV12-3 or TRBV12-4 and TRBJ1-2; D not certain. Trimming shortened V by 2 bases and J by 4 bases, and 5 bases separated the two germline ends. CDR3 length: 12 amino acids. CDR3 protein: CASSLHIYGYTF. The CDR3 nucleotides are TGTGCCAGCAGTTTACACATCTATGGCTACACCTTC.

The chain recombines TRBV29-1 with TRBJ1-5; D not resolved. The V gene lost 4 bases and the J gene lost 5 bases, with 6 bases spanning the gap. The CDR3 totals 11 residues. Germline V CDR1 and CDR2: SQVTM, ANQGSEA. Written as DNA, the CDR3 is TGCAGCGTTGGCGAAGATCAGCCCCAGCATTTT. It encodes CSVGEDQPQHF.

The chain uses TRBV5-1 and TRBJ2-5, with D hard to call. The CDR3 has 15 residues. Germline V gives CDR1 SGHRS, CDR2 YFSETQ. V was cut by 1 base and J by 1 base, with 11 bases left in between. DNA for the CDR3: TGCGCCAGCAGCTTGAGTAAGAGTCCCCAAGAGACCCAGTACTTC. Amino acids: CASSLSKSPQETQYF. Drawing the rest from reference TRBV5-1 and TRBJ2-5, the complete variable domain is KAGVTQTPRYLIKTRGQQVTLSCSPISGHRSVSWYQQTPGQGLQFLFEYFSETQRNKGNFPGRFSGRQFSNSRSEMNVSTLELGDSALYLCASSLSKSPQETQYFGPGTRLLVL.

This clone turned up a few times. This chain connects TRBV14 to TRBJ2-3; 13 positions match TRBD2. The V and J ends lost 4 bases and 3 bases, in that order; junction bases with no gene match: 1. The CDR3 covers 15 residues. Germline V lookup: CDR1 SGHDN, CDR2 FVKESK. Written as DNA, the CDR3 is TGTGCCAGCAGCCGGGGACTAGCGGGAACAGATACGCAGTATTTT. It encodes CASSRGLAGTDTQYF. Based on the CDR3 plus reference TRBV14 and TRBJ2-3, the full variable domain is EAGVTQFPSHSVIEKGQTVTLRCDPISGHDNLYWYRRVMGKEIKFLLHFVKESKQDESGMPNNRFLAERTGGTYSTLKVQPAELEDSGVYFCASSRGLAGTDTQYFGPGTRLTVL.

The chain carries TRBV29-1 and TRBJ2-5; 9 nucleotides match TRBD2. This CDR3 region has 15 residues. CDR1 and CDR2 (germline): SQVTM, ANQGSEA. The V gene end was trimmed by 1 base and the J gene end by 5 bases; junction bases not matched to a gene: 8. DNA of the CDR3: TGCAGCGTTGAAGGGATAGCGGGAGATTTGGAGACCCAGTACTTC. The encoded protein is CSVEGIAGDLETQYF.

The chain employs TRBV11-2 and TRBJ1-1; 8 bases are a match to TRBD1. CDR1 and CDR2 (germline): SGHAT, FQNNGV. The V and J ends lost 6 bases and 10 bases, in that order; junction bases with no gene match: 10. The CDR3 is 13 amino acids. In nucleotides, the CDR3 is TGTGCCAGCAGTTTGGACAGGGTGCTTGGAGCTTTCTTT. Translated, it gives CASSLDRVLGAFF.

The rearrangement uses TRBV5-1 and TRBJ1-2; 7 bases fit TRBD1. Germline V gene lookup returns CDR1 SGHRS and CDR2 YFSETQ. This CDR3 spans 13 amino acids. V was pared by 5 bases and J by 5 bases, with 6 bases of the junction left unmatched. This chain's CDR3 is CASRAGQTYGYTF. The CDR3 DNA reads as TGCGCCAGCAGGGCGGGACAGACATATGGCTACACCTTC.

This clone was seen a handful of times. The chain is built from TRBV5-1 and TRBJ1-5; D remains unclear. The CDR3 has 16 amino acids. The germline gives CDR1 SGHRS, CDR2 YFSETQ. The V and J ends lost 4 bases and 0 bases respectively, with 14 bases between them. The CDR3 DNA is TGCGCCAGCAGCCCCTATCCTGACACTAGCAATCAGCCCCAGCATTTT. Its protein is CASSPYPDTSNQPQHF.

The V gene is TRBV30, the J gene TRBJ2-2, with D possibly TRBD2 on 5 matching bases. With 2 bases removed from V and 1 base from J, the gap between germline ends came to 8 bases. CDR3 length equals 14 residues. The germline V gene has CDR1 GTSNPN and CDR2 SVGIG (reference sequence). CDR3 DNA sequence: TGTGCCTGGAGTTCTGGGAGGAACACCGGGGAGCTGTTTTTT. This codes for CAWSSGRNTGELFF. Drawing the rest from reference TRBV30 and TRBJ2-2, the complete variable domain is SQTIHQWPATLVQPVGSPLSLECTVEGTSNPNLYWYRQAAGRGLQLLFYSVGIGQISSEVPQNLSASRPQDRQFILSSKKLLLSDSGFYLCAWSSGRNTGELFFGEGSRLTVL.

This chain uses TRBV6-5 with TRBJ2-1, with TRBD2 matching 8 bases. From germline, CDR1 is MNHEY and CDR2 SVGAGI. With V trimmed by 6 bases and J by 9 bases, 13 bases remained unmatched. The CDR3 is 15 amino acids. In nucleotides, the CDR3 is TGTGCCAGCAGCACGGGGGGGAGAGGTCGGGGTGAGCAGTTCTTC. It yields the protein CASSTGGRGRGEQFF.